The text below deals with one T cell receptor beta chain. Repertoires were generated with immunoSEQ multiplex PCR, while TCRdb's copy carries only in-frame clones and drops some. Of more than 50,000 clones listed, roughly 84% were seen once; the top ten hold roughly 20%. The data derive from a study of T cell responses to AZD1222 COVID-19 vaccine. The material was peripheral blood, obtained on day 0 of AZD1222 vaccination. This receptor was taken from an adult in good health.

CDR3 sequence (DNA): TGTGCCAGCACCCCCACCAGCACTAATGAAAAACTGTTTTTT. Translation gives CASTPTSTNEKLFF. V and J are TRBV2 and TRBJ1-4, with D hard to call. V lost 7 bases and J lost 2, with 11 bases in between. The CDR3 consists of 14 residues. Germline V gene lookup returns CDR1 SNHLY and CDR2 FYNNEI.